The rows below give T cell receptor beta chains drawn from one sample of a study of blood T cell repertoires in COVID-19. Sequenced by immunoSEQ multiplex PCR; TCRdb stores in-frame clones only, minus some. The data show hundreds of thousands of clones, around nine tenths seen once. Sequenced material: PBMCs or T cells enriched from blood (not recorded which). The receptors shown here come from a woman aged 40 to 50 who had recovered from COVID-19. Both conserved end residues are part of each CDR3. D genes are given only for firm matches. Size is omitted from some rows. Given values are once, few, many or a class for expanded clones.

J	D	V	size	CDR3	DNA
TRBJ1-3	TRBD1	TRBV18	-	CASSEQGAFSGNTIYF	TGTGCCAGCTCAGAACAGGGGGCCTTCTCTGGAAACACCATATATTTT
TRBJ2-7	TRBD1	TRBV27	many	CASSPGTGGPYEQYF	TGTGCCAGCAGCCCTGGGACAGGGGGACCCTACGAGCAGTACTTC
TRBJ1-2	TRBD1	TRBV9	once	CASSQGDSPGGYTF	TGTGCCAGCAGCCAGGGGGACTCCCCGGGGGGCTACACCTTC
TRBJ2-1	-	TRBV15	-	CATSRDREAYNEQFF	TGTGCCACCAGCAGAGATAGAGAGGCCTACAATGAGCAGTTCTTC
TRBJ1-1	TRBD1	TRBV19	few	CASSTTGTGSEAFF	TGTGCCAGTAGTACCACCGGGACAGGCTCTGAAGCTTTCTTT
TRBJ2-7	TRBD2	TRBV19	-	CASSITWEGHEQYF	TGTGCCAGTAGTATAACCTGGGAGGGTCACGAGCAGTACTTC
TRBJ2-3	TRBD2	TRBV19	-	CASRLTSGRDTQYF	TGTGCCAGTAGACTGACTAGCGGGAGGGATACGCAGTATTTT
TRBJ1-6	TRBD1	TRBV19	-	CASSMQGAYSPLHF	TGTGCCAGTAGTATGCAGGGGGCCTATTCACCCCTCCACTTT
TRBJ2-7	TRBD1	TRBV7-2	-	CASSLDLQGVPSYEQYF	TGTGCCAGCAGCTTAGATTTACAGGGGGTTCCATCCTACGAGCAGTACTTC
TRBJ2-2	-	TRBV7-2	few	CASSGTLAGELFF	TGTGCCAGCAGCGGGACACTGGCCGGGGAGCTGTTTTTT
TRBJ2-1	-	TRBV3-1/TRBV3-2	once	CASSPGQTEQFF	TGTGCCAGCAGCCCTGGCCAAACAGAGCAGTTCTTC
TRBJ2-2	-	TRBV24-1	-	CATSGNSGTGELFF	TGTGCCACCAGTGGGAATAGCGGCACCGGGGAGCTGTTTTTT
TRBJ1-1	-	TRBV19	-	CASTLTDHTEAFF	TGTGCCAGTACCCTGACAGATCACACTGAAGCTTTCTTT
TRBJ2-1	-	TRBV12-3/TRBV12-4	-	CATGLYNEQFF	TGTGCCACCGGACTATACAATGAGCAGTTCTTC
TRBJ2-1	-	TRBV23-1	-	CASSQMLAGCNEQFF	TGCGCCAGCAGTCAAATGCTCGCGGGGTGCAATGAGCAGTTCTTC
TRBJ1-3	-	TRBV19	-	CASSIGSGVSGNTIYF	TGTGCCAGTAGTATAGGGTCCGGGGTCTCTGGAAACACCATATATTTT
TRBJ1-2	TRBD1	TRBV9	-	CASSVPGQGPGYGYTF	TGTGCCAGCAGCGTCCCGGGACAGGGGCCCGGCTATGGCTACACCTTC